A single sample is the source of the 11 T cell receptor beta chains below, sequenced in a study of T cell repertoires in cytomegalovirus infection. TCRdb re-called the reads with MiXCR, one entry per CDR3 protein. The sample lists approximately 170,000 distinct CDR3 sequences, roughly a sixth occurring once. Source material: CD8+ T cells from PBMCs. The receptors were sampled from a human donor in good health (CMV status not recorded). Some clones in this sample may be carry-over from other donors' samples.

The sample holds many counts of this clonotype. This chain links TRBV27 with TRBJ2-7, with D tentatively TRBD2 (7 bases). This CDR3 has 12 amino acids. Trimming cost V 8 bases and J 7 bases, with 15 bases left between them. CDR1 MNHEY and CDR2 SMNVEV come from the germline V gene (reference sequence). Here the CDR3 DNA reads TGTGCCAGCGCTGGGGGGGCAAGGGAGCAGTACTTC. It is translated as CASAGGAREQYF.

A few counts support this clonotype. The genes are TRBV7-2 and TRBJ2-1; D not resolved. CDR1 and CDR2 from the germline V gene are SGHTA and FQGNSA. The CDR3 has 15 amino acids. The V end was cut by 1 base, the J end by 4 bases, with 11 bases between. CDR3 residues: CASSLGFGFYNEQFF. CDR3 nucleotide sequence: TGTGCCAGCAGCTTAGGCTTCGGGTTTTACAATGAGCAGTTCTTC. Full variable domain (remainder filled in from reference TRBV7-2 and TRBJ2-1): GAGVSQSPSNKVTEKGKDVELRCDPISGHTALYWYRQSLGQGLEFLIYFQGNSAPDKSGLPSDRFSAERTGGSVSTLTIQRTQQEDSAVYLCASSLGFGFYNEQFFGPGTRLTVL.

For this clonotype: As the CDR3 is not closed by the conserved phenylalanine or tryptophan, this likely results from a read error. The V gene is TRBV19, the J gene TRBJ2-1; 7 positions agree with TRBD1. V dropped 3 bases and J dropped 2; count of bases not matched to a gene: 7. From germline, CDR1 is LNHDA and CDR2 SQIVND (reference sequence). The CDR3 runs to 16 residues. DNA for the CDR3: TGTGCCAGTAGTATTGACAGGGAGAACCCCTACAATGAGCAGTTCTTG. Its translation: CASSIDRENPYNEQFL.

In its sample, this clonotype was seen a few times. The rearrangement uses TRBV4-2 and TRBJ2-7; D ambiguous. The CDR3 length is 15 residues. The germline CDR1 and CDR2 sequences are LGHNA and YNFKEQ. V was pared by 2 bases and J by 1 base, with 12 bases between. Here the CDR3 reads CASSQIAGPSYEQYF. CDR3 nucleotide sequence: TGTGCCAGCAGCCAAATAGCCGGACCATCCTACGAGCAGTACTTC.

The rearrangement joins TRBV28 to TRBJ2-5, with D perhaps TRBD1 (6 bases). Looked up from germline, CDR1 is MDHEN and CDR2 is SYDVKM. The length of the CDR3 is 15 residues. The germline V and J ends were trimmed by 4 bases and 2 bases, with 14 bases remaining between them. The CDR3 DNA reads TGTGCCAGCAGTTATACCTCCGGGACACAAGAGACCCAGTACTTC. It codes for CASSYTSGTQETQYF.

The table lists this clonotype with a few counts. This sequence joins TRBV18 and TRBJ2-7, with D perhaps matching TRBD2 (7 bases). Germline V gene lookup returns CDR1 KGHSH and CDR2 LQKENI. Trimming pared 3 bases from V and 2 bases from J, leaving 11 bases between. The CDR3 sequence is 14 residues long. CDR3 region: CASSPGGGPYEQYF. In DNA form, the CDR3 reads TGTGCCAGCTCACCTGGGGGGGGGCCCTACGAGCAGTACTTC.

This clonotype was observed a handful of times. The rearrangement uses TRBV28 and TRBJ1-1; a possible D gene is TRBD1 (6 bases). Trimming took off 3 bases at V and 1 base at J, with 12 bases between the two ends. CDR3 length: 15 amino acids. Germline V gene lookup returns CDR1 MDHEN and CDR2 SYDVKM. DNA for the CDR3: TGTGCCAGCAGTTTGAGCGTACAGGGGAACACTGAAGCTTTCTTT. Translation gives CASSLSVQGNTEAFF.

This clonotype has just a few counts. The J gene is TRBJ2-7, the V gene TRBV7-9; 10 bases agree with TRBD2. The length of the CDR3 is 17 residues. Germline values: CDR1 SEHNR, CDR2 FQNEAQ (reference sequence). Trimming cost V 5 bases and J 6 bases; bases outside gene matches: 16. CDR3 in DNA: TGTGCCAGCAGCCCCCGAACCGGGACTAGCGTTTTCTCCGAGCAGTACTTC. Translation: CASSPRTGTSVFSEQYF. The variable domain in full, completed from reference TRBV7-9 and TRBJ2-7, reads DTGVSQNPRHKITKRGQNVTFRCDPISEHNRLYWYRQTLGQGPEFLTYFQNEAQLEKSRLLSDRFSAERPKGSFSTLEIQRTEQGDSAMYLCASSPRTGTSVFSEQYFGPGTRLTVT.

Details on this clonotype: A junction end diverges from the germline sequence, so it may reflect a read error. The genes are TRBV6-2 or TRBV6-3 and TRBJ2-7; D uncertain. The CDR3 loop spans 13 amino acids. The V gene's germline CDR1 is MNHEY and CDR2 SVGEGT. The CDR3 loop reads CARSYSSLYEQYF. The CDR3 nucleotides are TGTGCCCGCAGTTACTCGAGCCTATACGAGCAGTACTTC.

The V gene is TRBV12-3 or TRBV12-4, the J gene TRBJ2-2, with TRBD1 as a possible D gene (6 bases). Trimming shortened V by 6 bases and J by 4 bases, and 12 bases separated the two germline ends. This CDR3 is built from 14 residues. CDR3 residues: CASRRTGSTGELFF. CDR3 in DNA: TGTGCCAGCAGACGCACAGGGAGCACCGGGGAGCTGTTTTTT.

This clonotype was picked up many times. The CDR3 sequence is CASSGLADQETQYF. CDR3 in DNA: TGCGCCAGCAGTGGATTAGCGGATCAAGAGACCCAGTACTTC. The chain has TRBV10-1 and TRBJ2-5; a possible D gene is TRBD2 (6 bases). This CDR3 contains 14 residues. Trimming pared 4 bases from V and 2 bases from J, leaving 11 bases between. Germline V CDR1 and CDR2: WNHNN, SYGVQD (reference sequence).